The entry that follows covers one T cell receptor beta chain sequence. This sample was taken from a study of CD8 T cells in Susac syndrome. CDR3 length: 12 residues. The germline V gene has CDR1 SQVTM and CDR2 ANQGSEA. The V end was cut by 5 bases, the J end by 2 bases, with 9 bases between. RNA amounts of about 0.5 to 1 ug underwent reverse transcription with random hexamers. TCRdb re-called the immunoSEQ multiplex PCR reads through MiXCR, storing one row per CDR3 protein. The sample has some 150,000 distinct CDR3 sequences, around 95% seen once. This chain joins TRBV29-1 and TRBJ1-1; D is ambiguous. The specimen was CD8+ T cells from PBMCs. This receptor was obtained from a human donor with multiple sclerosis. The CDR3 loop reads CSVYDGNTEAFF. Here the CDR3 DNA reads TGCAGCGTTTACGACGGTAACACTGAAGCTTTCTTT.